The entry that follows covers one T cell receptor (beta chain) sequence. As yet, its antigen is unknown. CDR3 size: 15 residues. CDR1 and CDR2 from the germline V gene are SGHDT and YYEEEE. This entry comes from a study of monozygotic twins with inflammatory bowel disease. Each donor gave roughly 2.5 ml of peripheral blood. TCRdb re-called the 5' RACE reads; every CDR3 protein appears as one record, without DNA. The sample table includes around 380,000 distinct CDR3 sequences. Points from the study as a whole: Support for any single strong IBD-associated signal or clonotype was not found.

Sequencing input: blood. The chain carries TRBV5-6 and TRBJ1-5. The receptor was derived from a human donor with ulcerative colitis or Crohn's disease, or a healthy co-twin of an affected twin (not recorded which). The CDR3 region is CASSLRQGRNQPQHF.